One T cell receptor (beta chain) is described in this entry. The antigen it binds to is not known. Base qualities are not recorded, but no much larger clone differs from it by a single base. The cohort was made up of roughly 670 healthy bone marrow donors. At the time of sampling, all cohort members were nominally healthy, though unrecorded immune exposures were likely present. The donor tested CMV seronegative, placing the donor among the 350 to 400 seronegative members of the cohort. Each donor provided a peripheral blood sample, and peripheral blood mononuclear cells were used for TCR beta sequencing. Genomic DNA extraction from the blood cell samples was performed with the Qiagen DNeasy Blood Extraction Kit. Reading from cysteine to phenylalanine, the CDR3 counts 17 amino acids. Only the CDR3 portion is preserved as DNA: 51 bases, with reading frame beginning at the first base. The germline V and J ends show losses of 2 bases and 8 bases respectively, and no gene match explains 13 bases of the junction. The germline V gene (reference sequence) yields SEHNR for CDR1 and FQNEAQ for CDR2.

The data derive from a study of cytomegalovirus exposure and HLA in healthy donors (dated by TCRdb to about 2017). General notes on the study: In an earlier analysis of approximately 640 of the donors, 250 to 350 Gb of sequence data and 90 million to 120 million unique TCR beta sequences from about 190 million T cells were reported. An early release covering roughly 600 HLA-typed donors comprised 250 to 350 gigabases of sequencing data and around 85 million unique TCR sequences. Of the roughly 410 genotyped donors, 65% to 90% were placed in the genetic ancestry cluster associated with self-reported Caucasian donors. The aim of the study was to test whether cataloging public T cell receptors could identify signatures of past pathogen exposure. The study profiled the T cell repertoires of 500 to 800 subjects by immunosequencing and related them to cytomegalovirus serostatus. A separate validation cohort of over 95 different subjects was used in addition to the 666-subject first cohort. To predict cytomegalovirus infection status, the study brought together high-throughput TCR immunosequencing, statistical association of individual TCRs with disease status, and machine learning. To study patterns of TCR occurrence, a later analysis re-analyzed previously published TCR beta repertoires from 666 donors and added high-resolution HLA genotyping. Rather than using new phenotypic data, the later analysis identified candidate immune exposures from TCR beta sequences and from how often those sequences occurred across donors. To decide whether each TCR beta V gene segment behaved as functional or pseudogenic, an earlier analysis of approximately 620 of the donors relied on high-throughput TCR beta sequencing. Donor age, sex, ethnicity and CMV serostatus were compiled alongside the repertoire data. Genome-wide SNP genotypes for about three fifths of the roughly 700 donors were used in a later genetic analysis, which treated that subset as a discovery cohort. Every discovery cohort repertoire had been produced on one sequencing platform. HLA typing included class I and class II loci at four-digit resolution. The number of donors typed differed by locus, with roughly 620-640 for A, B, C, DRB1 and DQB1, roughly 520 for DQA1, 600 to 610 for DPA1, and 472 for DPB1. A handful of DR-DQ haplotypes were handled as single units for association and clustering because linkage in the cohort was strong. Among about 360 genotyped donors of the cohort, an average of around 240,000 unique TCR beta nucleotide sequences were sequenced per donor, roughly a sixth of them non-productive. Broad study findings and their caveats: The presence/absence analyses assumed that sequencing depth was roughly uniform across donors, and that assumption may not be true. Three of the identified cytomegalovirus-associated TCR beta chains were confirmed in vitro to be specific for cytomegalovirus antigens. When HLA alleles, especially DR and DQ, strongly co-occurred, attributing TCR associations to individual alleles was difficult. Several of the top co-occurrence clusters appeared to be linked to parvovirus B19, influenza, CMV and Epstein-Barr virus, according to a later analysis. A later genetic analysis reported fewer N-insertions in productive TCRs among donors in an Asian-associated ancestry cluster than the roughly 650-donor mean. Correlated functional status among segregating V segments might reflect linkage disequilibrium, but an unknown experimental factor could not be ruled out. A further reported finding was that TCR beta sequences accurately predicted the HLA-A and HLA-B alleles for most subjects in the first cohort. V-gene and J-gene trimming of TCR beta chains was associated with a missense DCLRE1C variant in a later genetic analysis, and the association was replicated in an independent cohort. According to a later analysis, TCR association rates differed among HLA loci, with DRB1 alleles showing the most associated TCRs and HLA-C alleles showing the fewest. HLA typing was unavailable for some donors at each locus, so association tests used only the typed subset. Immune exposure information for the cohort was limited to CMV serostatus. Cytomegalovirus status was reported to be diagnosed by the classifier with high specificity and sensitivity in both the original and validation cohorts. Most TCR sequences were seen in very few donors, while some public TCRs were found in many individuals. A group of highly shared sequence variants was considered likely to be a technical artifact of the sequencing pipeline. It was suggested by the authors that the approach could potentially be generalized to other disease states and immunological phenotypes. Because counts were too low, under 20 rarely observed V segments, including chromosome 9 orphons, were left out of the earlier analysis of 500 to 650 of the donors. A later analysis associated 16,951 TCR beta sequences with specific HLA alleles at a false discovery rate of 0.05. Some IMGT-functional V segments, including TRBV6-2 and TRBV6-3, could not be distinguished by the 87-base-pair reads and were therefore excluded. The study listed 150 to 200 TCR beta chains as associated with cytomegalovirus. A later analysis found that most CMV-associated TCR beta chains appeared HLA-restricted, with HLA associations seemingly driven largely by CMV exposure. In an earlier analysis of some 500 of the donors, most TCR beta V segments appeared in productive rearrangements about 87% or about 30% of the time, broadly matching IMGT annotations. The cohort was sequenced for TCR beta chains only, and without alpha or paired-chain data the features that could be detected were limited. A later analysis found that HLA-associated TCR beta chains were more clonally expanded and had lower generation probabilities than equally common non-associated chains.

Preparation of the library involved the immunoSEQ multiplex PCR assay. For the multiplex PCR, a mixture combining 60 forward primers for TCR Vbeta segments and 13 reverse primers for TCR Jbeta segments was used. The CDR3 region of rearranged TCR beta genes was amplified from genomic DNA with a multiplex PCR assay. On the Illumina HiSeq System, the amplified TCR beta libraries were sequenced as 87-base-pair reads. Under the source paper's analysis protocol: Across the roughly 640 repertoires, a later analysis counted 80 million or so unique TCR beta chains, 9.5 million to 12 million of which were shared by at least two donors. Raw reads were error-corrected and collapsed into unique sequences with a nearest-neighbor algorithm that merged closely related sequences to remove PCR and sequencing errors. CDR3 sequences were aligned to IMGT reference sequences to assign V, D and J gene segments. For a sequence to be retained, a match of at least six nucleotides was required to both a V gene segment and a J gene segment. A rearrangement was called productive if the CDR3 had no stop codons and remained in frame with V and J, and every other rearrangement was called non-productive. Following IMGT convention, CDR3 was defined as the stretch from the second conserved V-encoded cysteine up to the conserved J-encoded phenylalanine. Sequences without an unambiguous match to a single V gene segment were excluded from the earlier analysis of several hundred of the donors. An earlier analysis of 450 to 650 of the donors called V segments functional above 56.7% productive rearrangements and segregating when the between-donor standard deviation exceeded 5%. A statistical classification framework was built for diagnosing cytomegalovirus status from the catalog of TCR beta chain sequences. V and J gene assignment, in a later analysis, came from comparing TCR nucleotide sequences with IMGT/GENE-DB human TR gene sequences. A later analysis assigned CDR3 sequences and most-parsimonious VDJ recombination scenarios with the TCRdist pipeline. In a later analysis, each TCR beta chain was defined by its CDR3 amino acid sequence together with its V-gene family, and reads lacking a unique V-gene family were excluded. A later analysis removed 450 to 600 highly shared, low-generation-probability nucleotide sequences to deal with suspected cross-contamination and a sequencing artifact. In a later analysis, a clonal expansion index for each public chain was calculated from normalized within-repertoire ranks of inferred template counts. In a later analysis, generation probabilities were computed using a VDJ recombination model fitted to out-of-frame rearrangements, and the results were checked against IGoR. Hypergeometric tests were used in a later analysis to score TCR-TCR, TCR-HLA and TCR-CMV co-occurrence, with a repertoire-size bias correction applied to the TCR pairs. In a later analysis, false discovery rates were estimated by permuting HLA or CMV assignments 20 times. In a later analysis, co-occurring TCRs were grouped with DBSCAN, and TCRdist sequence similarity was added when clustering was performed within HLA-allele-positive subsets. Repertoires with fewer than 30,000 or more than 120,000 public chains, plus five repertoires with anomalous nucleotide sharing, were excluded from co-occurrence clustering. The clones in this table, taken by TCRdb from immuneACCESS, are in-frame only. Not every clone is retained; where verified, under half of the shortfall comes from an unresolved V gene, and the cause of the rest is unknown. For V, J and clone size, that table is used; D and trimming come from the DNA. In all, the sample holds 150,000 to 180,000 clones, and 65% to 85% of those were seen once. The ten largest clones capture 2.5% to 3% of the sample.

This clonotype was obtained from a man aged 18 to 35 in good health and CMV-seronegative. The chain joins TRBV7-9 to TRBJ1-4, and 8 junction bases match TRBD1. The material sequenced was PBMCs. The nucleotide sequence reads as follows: TGTGCCAGCAGCTTACAGGACAGGGCTAAGATTGTCGAAAAACTGTTTTTT. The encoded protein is CASSLQDRAKIVEKLFF. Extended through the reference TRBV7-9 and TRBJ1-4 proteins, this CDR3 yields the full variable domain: DTGVSQNPRHKITKRGQNVTFRCDPISEHNRLYWYRQTLGQGPEFLTYFQNEAQLEKSRLLSDRFSAERPKGSFSTLEIQRTEQGDSAMYLCASSLQDRAKIVEKLFFGSGTQLSVL.